This T cell receptor (beta chain) was observed in a study of type 1 regulatory T cells. Background on the study: An in vitro protocol generated T-allo10, a Tr1-enriched, alloantigen-specific CD4 T cell product.

Comments on this clonotype: Its antigen is undetermined. A read error is likely here: a far larger clone is one base away.

TCRdb used MiXCR to reprocess the reads, holding one entry per CDR3 protein. In the table there are approximately 3,200 distinct CDR3 sequences, 6.5% to 9% of which are singletons. Germline V CDR1 and CDR2: SGHAT, FQNNGV. CDR3 length: 17 amino acids. Sequencing used cultured T cells, either the whole culture or a sorted T cell fraction (not recorded which). The chain has TRBV11-2 and TRBJ1-4, with D possibly matching TRBD1 (5 bases). The sequence was collected from a human donor in good health. CDR3 protein: CVSSLGLSRDGPEKLFF. The CDR3 region has the DNA TGTGTCAGCAGCTTAGGCCTCAGCCGGGACGGTCCTGAAAAACTGTTTTTT.